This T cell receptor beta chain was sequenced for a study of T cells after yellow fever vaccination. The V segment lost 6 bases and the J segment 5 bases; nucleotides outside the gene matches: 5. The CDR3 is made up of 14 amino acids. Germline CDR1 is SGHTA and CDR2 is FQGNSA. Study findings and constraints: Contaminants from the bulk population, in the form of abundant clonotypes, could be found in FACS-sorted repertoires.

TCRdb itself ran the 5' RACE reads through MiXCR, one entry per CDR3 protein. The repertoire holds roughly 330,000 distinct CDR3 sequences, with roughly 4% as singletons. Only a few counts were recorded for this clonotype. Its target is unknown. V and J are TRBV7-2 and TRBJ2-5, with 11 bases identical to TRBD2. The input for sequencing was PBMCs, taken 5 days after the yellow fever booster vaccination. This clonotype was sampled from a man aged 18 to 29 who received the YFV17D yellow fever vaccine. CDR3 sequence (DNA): TGTGCCAGCAGAATTAGCGGGGGGGGCGAGACCCAGTACTTC. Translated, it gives CASRISGGGETQYF.